This paragraph reports one T cell receptor beta chain. Germline CDR1 SGHVS, CDR2 FQNEAQ. Trimming removed 5 bases from V and 8 bases from J, with 27 bases in between. This CDR3 is built from 18 residues. This sample is drawn from a study of blood T cell repertoires in COVID-19. Looking at the study overall: From the United States, Italy and Spain came samples of acute and convalescent COVID-19. The analysed material was cDNA or gDNA that came from T cells, B-cell-depleted T cells, or PBMCs.

Authors' methods: It was from reference gene primer amplification that nucleated cell counts were estimated. Data came from immunoSEQ multiplex PCR; TCRdb stores just in-frame clones and leaves some out. The DNA was the basis for D and trimming; V, J and clone size are from that table. The data show more than 65,000 clones, roughly four fifths seen once. The J gene is TRBJ1-4, the V gene TRBV7-8, with a possible D match to TRBD1 (5 bases). The sequencing sample was made of peripheral blood. The sequence was collected from a woman in her seventies with acute or convalescent COVID-19. This CDR3 reads CASSTYRVPGVGQEKLFF. For the CDR3, the DNA is TGTGCCAGCAGCACCTACAGAGTACCTGGGGTCGGACAAGAAAAACTGTTTTTT.